These 5 T cell receptor beta chains were all obtained from the same sample, sequenced in a study of brain T cells in children with intractable seizures. Time point: blood from clinic visit 5 months post-surgery; TSC patient then seizure free. Profiling relied on immunoSEQ multiplex PCR, and the TCRdb table lists in-frame clones only, not all of them. The data show a few hundred thousand clones, over 90% seen once. The sample consisted of peripheral blood, taken 4 to 5 months after surgery. The receptors were gathered from a boy in the first two years of life with tuberous sclerosis and intractable seizures.

J is TRBJ2-3 and V is TRBV19, with D perhaps matching TRBD1 (5 bases). Germline V gene data show CDR1 as LNHDA and CDR2 as SQIVND (reference sequence). V lost 6 bases to trimming and J lost 2 bases, with 15 bases between them. This CDR3 spans 15 amino acids. The CDR3 DNA reads as TGTGCCAGTAGACTGGGGCGTGACTCCACAGATACGCAGTATTTT. Amino acids: CASRLGRDSTDTQYF.

The chain joins TRBV11-2 to TRBJ2-1, with TRBD1 matching over 11 bases. CDR1 is SGHAT and CDR2 is FQNNGV in the germline V gene. There are 14 residues in the CDR3. V lost 3 bases, J lost 6 bases, and 1 base stayed unmatched. The CDR3 loop reads CASSLGQGVNEQFF. The DNA for the CDR3 is TGTGCCAGCAGCTTGGGACAGGGGGTCAATGAGCAGTTCTTC.

The chain couples TRBV2 to TRBJ2-3; the D is unclear. Germline loops: CDR1 SNHLY, CDR2 FYNNEI. V lost 0 bases, J lost 5 bases, and 6 bases lay in between. The CDR3 has 13 residues. CDR3 sequence (DNA): TGTGCCAGCAGTGAAGCGCTTCTAGATACGCAGTATTTT. Residues: CASSEALLDTQYF.

With regard to this clone: Germline is not matched at one junction end, which may reflect a read error. The gene calls are TRBV6-2 or TRBV6-3 and TRBJ2-2, with D possibly being TRBD2 (5 bases). CDR1 is MNHEY and CDR2 is SVGEGT in the germline V gene. CDR3 length equals 13 residues. The CDR3 coding sequence is TGTGCCAGCAGTTACAGTCCACACCGGGGAGCTGTTTTT. This gives the protein CASSYSPHRGAVF.

The chain carries TRBV7-8 and TRBJ2-1; D tentatively reads TRBD1 or TRBD2 (5 bases each). V dropped 5 bases and J dropped 2 bases, with 16 bases sitting between them. The CDR3 is made up of 16 amino acids. The germline gives CDR1 SGHVS, CDR2 FQNEAQ. The CDR3 loop is CASSEPGTRAYNEQFF. The CDR3 DNA reads as TGTGCCAGCAGCGAGCCCGGGACCCGAGCCTACAATGAGCAGTTCTTC. Based on the CDR3 plus reference TRBV7-8 and TRBJ2-1, the full variable domain is GAGVSQSPRYKVAKRGQDVALRCDPISGHVSLFWYQQALGQGPEFLTYFQNEAQLDKSGLPSDRFFAERPEGSVSTLKIQRTQQEDSAVYLCASSEPGTRAYNEQFFGPGTRLTVL.